A selection of T cell receptor beta chains follows, all from one sample in a study of OX40 agonist ivuxolimab in advanced cancers. The assay was immunoSEQ multiplex PCR, and TCRdb's table has in-frame clones only and misses some. Among about 100,000 clones listed, roughly 90% were seen once. The sample consisted of CD4+ or CD8+ T cells sorted from blood, taken in a trial of the OX40 agonist ivuxolimab. All receptors derive from an adult with an advanced solid tumor such as melanoma, head and neck, liver or kidney cancer. The CDR3 runs from the conserved cysteine through the conserved F or W. The D gene is left open where the match is weak. Clone size, where shown, is once, few, many, or a class for clones that have expanded.

v_call	j_call	d_call	clone_size	cdr3_aa	cdr3_nt
TRBV5-4	TRBJ2-7	NA	NA	CASSLEAGSSEQYF	TGTGCCAGCAGCTTGGAAGCTGGGTCGAGCGAGCAGTACTTC
TRBV7-2	TRBJ1-2	TRBD1	NA	CASSYMDRVYGYTF	TGTGCCAGCAGCTATATGGACAGGGTCTATGGCTACACCTTC
TRBV2	TRBJ2-3	NA	once	CASGTGVWDTQYF	TGTGCCAGCGGCACTGGGGTTTGGGATACGCAGTATTTT
TRBV11-3	TRBJ2-7	TRBD1	NA	CASSWTGSYEQYF	TGTGCCAGCAGCTGGACAGGATCCTACGAGCAGTACTTC
TRBV6-5	TRBJ2-7	NA	NA	CASSRTGNGYEQYF	TGTGCCAGCAGCCGCACAGGGAACGGCTACGAGCAGTACTTC
TRBV28	TRBJ1-5	NA	NA	CASSYTPRNNQPQHF	TGTGCCAGCAGTTACACTCCCCGAAACAATCAGCCCCAGCATTTT
TRBV28	TRBJ1-5	NA	NA	CASCWGGQPQHF	TGTGCCTCTTGCTGGGGGGGACAGCCCCAGCATTTT
TRBV15	TRBJ2-7	TRBD2	NA	CATSSRLAGTYEQYF	TGTGCCACCAGCAGCCGACTAGCGGGGACCTACGAGCAGTACTTC
TRBV5-4	TRBJ2-5	NA	NA	CASSLDNQETQYF	TGTGCCAGCAGCTTGGACAACCAAGAGACCCAGTACTTC
TRBV20-1	TRBJ2-5	NA	NA	CSARAQETQYF	TGCAGTGCTAGGGCTCAAGAGACCCAGTACTTC
TRBV7-8	TRBJ1-5	NA	NA	CASSLGGLSNQPQHF	TGTGCCAGCAGCTTAGGAGGGTTGAGCAATCAGCCCCAGCATTTT
TRBV5-1	TRBJ2-7	NA	NA	CASSLSDYGEQYF	TGCGCCAGCAGCCTCTCAGACTACGGGGAGCAGTACTTC
TRBV5-4	TRBJ2-1	NA	NA	CASSFDNLAGEFF	TGTGCCAGCAGCTTCGACAACCTTGCTGGGGAGTTCTTC
TRBV18	TRBJ1-6	NA	once	CASSPRDKSYNSPLHF	TGTGCCAGCTCACCGCGGGACAAGAGCTATAATTCACCCCTCCACTTT
TRBV10-3	TRBJ2-5	NA	NA	CAITATAVETQYF	TGTGCCATCACCGCCACAGCAGTTGAGACCCAGTACTTC
TRBV6-1	TRBJ2-2	TRBD2	once	CASREGLVGGELFF	TGTGCCAGCCGGGAGGGACTAGTGGGCGGGGAGCTGTTTTTT
TRBV7-8	TRBJ2-1	TRBD2	NA	CASSPTRLAGVNEQFF	TGTGCCAGCAGCCCAACACGACTAGCGGGGGTAAATGAGCAGTTCTTC
TRBV7-6	TRBJ2-2	TRBD1	NA	CASSPGQGGTGELFF	TGTGCCAGCAGCCCGGGACAGGGGGGGACCGGGGAGCTGTTTTTT
TRBV28	TRBJ1-4	NA	once	CASSPFSEKLFF	TGTGCCAGCAGTCCCTTTAGTGAAAAACTGTTTTTT
TRBV28	TRBJ1-2	TRBD1	NA	CASSFTGTAYNYGYTF	TGTGCCAGCAGTTTCACAGGGACAGCCTATAACTATGGCTACACCTTC